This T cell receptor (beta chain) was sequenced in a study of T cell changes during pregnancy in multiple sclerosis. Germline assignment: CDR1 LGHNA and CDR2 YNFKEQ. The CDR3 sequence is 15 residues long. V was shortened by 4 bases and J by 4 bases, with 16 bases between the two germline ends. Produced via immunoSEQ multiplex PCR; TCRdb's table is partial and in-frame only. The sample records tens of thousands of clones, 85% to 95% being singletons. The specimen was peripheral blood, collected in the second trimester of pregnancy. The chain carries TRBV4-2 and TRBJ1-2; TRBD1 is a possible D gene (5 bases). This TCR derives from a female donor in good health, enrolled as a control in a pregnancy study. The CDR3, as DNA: TGTGCCAGCAGCCTACCTGACAGACACTTCTATGGCTACACCTTC. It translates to CASSLPDRHFYGYTF.